The entry that follows covers one T cell receptor (beta chain) sequence. Its antigen remains unknown. The sample comes from a study of regulatory T cells in long-lasting Graves disease. As for the study in general: Graves' patients with a new diagnosis had received antithyroid drugs under 3 months.

Indicated time point: newly diagnosed GD, antithyroid drugs for less than 3 months. Isolated PBMC RNA provided the starting material for the TCR library. CDR3-region Arm-PCR and iRepertoire HTBI primers produced the TCR beta libraries. TCRdb ran MiXCR on the multiplex PCR reads and lists one entry per CDR3 protein. The sample yields 200,000 to 250,000 distinct CDR3 sequences, 15% to 20% seen once. Looked up from germline, CDR1 is SEHNR and CDR2 is FQNEAQ (reference sequence). V was pared by 5 bases and J by 4 bases, with 7 bases of the junction left unmatched. The CDR3 runs to 14 residues. Whole-study results and caveats: Blood alone, not thyroid tissue, was studied. Under persistent disease, TRBV28, TRBJ1-2 and TRBJ2-5 were used preferentially.

This clonotype was obtained from a female donor with Graves disease. The chain recombines TRBV7-9 with TRBJ1-1; 7 bases map to TRBD1. The sequenced sample was peripheral blood mononuclear cells (PBMCs), obtained at new diagnosis, from a patient treated with antithyroid drugs. The CDR3 bases are TGTGCCAGCAGCGCGCACAGGGGAGGCACTGAAGCTTTCTTT. Translating it yields CASSAHRGGTEAFF. Filled out from reference TRBV7-9 and TRBJ1-1, the complete variable domain reads DTGVSQNPRHKITKRGQNVTFRCDPISEHNRLYWYRQTLGQGPEFLTYFQNEAQLEKSRLLSDRFSAERPKGSFSTLEIQRTEQGDSAMYLCASSAHRGGTEAFFGQGTRLTVV.